This T cell receptor (beta chain) was obtained from a study of CD8 T cells in ankylosing spondylitis. This clonotype was detected ten times or more. The antigen is not known. Study-level points and caveats: Within ankylosing spondylitis blood, a TCR beta motif made up of under 10 highly homologous variants appeared to be characteristic. Disease-linked clones were reportedly significantly enriched in matched ankylosing spondylitis synovial fluid. Earlier work had already found some motif variants in reactive arthritis synovial fluid and blood.

Using quantitative 5'-RACE with molecular barcodes, the authors made TCR beta libraries. TCRdb fed the 5' RACE reads into MiXCR, producing one record per CDR3 protein. The sample contains roughly 91,000 distinct CDR3 sequences, about 8.3% of which appear only once. The J segment lost 2 bases and the V segment lost 4 bases, leaving 18 bases of the junction unmatched. The CDR3 loop spans 18 amino acids. CDR1 and CDR2 from the germline V gene are DFQATT and SNEGSKA (reference sequence). This chain joins TRBV20-1 and TRBJ2-3; TRBD2 matches 7 bases. This sequence was found in a male donor with ankylosing spondylitis or in good health (not recorded which). Material: blood, either unsorted or a sorted T cell fraction (not recorded which). CDR3 region: CSATRDYPGAPFTDTQYF. The CDR3 DNA reads TGCAGTGCTACCCGGGACTACCCCGGAGCGCCCTTCACAGATACGCAGTATTTT.